A selection of T cell receptor beta chains follows, all from one sample in a study of blood T cell repertoires in COVID-19. Sequencing was performed with immunoSEQ multiplex PCR; in TCRdb, only in-frame clones are kept and a portion is missing. In the table there are more than 250,000 clones, about 90% of which are singletons. The sequencing sample was made of PBMCs or T cells enriched from blood (not recorded which). Receptors were obtained from a woman younger than 30 with acute COVID-19. Both conserved end residues are part of each CDR3. Fields, in order: D gene, J gene, clone size, V gene, CDR3 DNA, CDR3 protein. A D gene is named only where the DNA matches it firmly. Size tells how often a clone was seen (once, few, many) or the class of an expanded clone, and some rows leave it out.

d_call: TRBD2; j_call: TRBJ2-1; clone_size: -; v_call: TRBV29-1; cdr3_nt: TGCAGCGTTAGCCCCCGACTAGCCCCACAAAATGAGCAGTTCTTC; cdr3_aa: CSVSPRLAPQNEQFF
d_call: TRBD2; j_call: TRBJ2-1; clone_size: -; v_call: TRBV28; cdr3_nt: TGTGCCAGCAGTTTAGGGACTAGCGGGACCAATGAGCAGTTCTTC; cdr3_aa: CASSLGTSGTNEQFF
d_call: -; j_call: TRBJ2-5; clone_size: -; v_call: TRBV30; cdr3_nt: TGTGCCTGGAGGCGGGGTTTGGTAGAGACCCAGTACTTC; cdr3_aa: CAWRRGLVETQYF
d_call: -; j_call: TRBJ2-7; clone_size: -; v_call: TRBV27; cdr3_nt: TGTGCCAGCAGTCCGCGACAGGTTGAAAACGAGCAGTACTTC; cdr3_aa: CASSPRQVENEQYF
d_call: TRBD2; j_call: TRBJ2-7; clone_size: -; v_call: TRBV27; cdr3_nt: TGTGCCAGCAGCCGGGAGGGCAGCTCCTACGAGCAGTACTTC; cdr3_aa: CASSREGSSYEQYF
d_call: -; j_call: TRBJ2-1; clone_size: -; v_call: TRBV27; cdr3_nt: TGTGCCAGCAGTTCCGGAGCCCCGCACAATGAGCAGTTCTTC; cdr3_aa: CASSSGAPHNEQFF
d_call: TRBD2; j_call: TRBJ2-7; clone_size: -; v_call: TRBV28; cdr3_nt: TGTGCCAGCATAGCGGGAGGGATCGACGAGCAGTACTTC; cdr3_aa: CASIAGGIDEQYF
d_call: -; j_call: TRBJ2-1; clone_size: -; v_call: TRBV19; cdr3_nt: TGTGCCAGTAGTACAAGAGGCTCGGGGATCCAATACAATGAGCAGTTCTTC; cdr3_aa: CASSTRGSGIQYNEQFF
d_call: TRBD2; j_call: TRBJ2-7; clone_size: -; v_call: TRBV5-5; cdr3_nt: TGTGCCAGCAGCCCGGGGGGAGGTTTAGTCGAGCAGTACTTC; cdr3_aa: CASSPGGGLVEQYF
d_call: TRBD2; j_call: TRBJ2-7; clone_size: -; v_call: TRBV2; cdr3_nt: TGTGCCAGCAGTGATGACGGGGGGATTAACTACGAGCAGTACTTC; cdr3_aa: CASSDDGGINYEQYF
d_call: -; j_call: TRBJ2-7; clone_size: -; v_call: TRBV4-1; cdr3_nt: TGCGCCAGCAGCCAAGATTCGGGGGATTCCTACGAGCAGTACTTC; cdr3_aa: CASSQDSGDSYEQYF
d_call: TRBD1; j_call: TRBJ1-2; clone_size: few; v_call: TRBV5-4; cdr3_nt: TGTGCCAGCAGCTTGACAGGGGCGTCCTATGGCTACACCTTC; cdr3_aa: CASSLTGASYGYTF
d_call: TRBD2; j_call: TRBJ2-7; clone_size: -; v_call: TRBV7-2; cdr3_nt: TGTGCCAGCAGCTCCGGACTAGCGTCCGAGCAGTACTTC; cdr3_aa: CASSSGLASEQYF
d_call: TRBD2; j_call: TRBJ2-1; clone_size: -; v_call: TRBV28; cdr3_nt: TGTGCCAGCAGATCCGGGACTAGCGATGAGCAGTTCTTC; cdr3_aa: CASRSGTSDEQFF
d_call: -; j_call: TRBJ1-5; clone_size: -; v_call: TRBV2; cdr3_nt: TGTGCCAGCAGTGAAGCCCGGGTTGCGGGAAATCAGCCCCAGCATTTT; cdr3_aa: CASSEARVAGNQPQHF
d_call: TRBD1; j_call: TRBJ2-1; clone_size: -; v_call: TRBV23-1; cdr3_nt: TGCGCCAGCACTCCTGGGACAGAAAATTACAATGAGCAGTTCTTC; cdr3_aa: CASTPGTENYNEQFF
d_call: -; j_call: TRBJ1-5; clone_size: -; v_call: TRBV10-2; cdr3_nt: TGCGCCACCACCAACTCCCAGGTGATCGCCGATCGCAATCAGCCCCAGCATTTT; cdr3_aa: CATTNSQVIADRNQPQHF
d_call: -; j_call: TRBJ2-5; clone_size: -; v_call: TRBV6-5; cdr3_nt: TGTGCCAGCAGTCGGGACTTAGAGACCCAGTACTTC; cdr3_aa: CASSRDLETQYF
d_call: TRBD1; j_call: TRBJ2-7; clone_size: -; v_call: TRBV5-1; cdr3_nt: TGCGCCAGCAGCTTGGAGGGACAGAAAACCTACGAGCAGTACTTC; cdr3_aa: CASSLEGQKTYEQYF
d_call: TRBD2; j_call: TRBJ2-7; clone_size: few; v_call: TRBV7-2; cdr3_nt: TGTGCCAGCAGCTTAGCGCAAAGGACTAGCGAGCAGTACTTC; cdr3_aa: CASSLAQRTSEQYF
d_call: TRBD2; j_call: TRBJ2-3; clone_size: -; v_call: TRBV29-1; cdr3_nt: TGCAGCGTTGCCAGACTAGCGGGAGAGGCAGATACGCAGTATTTT; cdr3_aa: CSVARLAGEADTQYF
d_call: TRBD2; j_call: TRBJ2-3; clone_size: -; v_call: TRBV6-5; cdr3_nt: TGTGCCAGCAGTTACTATAGCGGGAGCGGGGCAGATACGCAGTATTTT; cdr3_aa: CASSYYSGSGADTQYF
d_call: TRBD2; j_call: TRBJ2-2; clone_size: -; v_call: TRBV13; cdr3_nt: TGTGCCAGCAGCTCAGAGACTAGCGGGGTTAAGAACACCGGGGAGCTGTTTTTT; cdr3_aa: CASSSETSGVKNTGELFF
d_call: -; j_call: TRBJ1-2; clone_size: -; v_call: TRBV18; cdr3_nt: TGTGCCAGCTCACTCGGGGAGAGGGATGGCTACACCTTC; cdr3_aa: CASSLGERDGYTF